This T cell receptor (beta chain) was captured in a study of lymphopenia after photon versus proton radiotherapy (dated by TCRdb to the late 2010s). With respect to the entire study: In patients with gastrointestinal tumors who developed high-grade lymphopenia, the study compared the immunological effects of photon radiation therapy with those of proton radiation therapy. The cohort comprised about 20 patients with gastrointestinal tumors who received either photon or proton therapy and then developed lymphopenia. The study aimed to characterize how the two radiation modalities differ in their impact on the immune system. Here is what the overall study found, with its caveats: The survival association was assessed only in patients who died, and better survival with proton therapy was presented by the authors as a possibility rather than a demonstrated result. Proton-treated patients stayed relatively stable during treatment, while photon-treated patients lost naive T cells and TCR diversity and gained effector/memory populations. Across the cohort, an inverse correlation was found between a larger post-nadir drop in TCR diversity and overall survival time among patients who died. After the lymphocyte count nadir, photon-treated repertoires showed oligoclonal expansion, especially of CD8+ Temra cells, which drove the drop in diversity.

V lost 0 bases and J lost 4 bases; the stretch between them is 7 bases long. In the germline V gene (reference sequence), CDR1 corresponds to SGHKS and CDR2 to YYEKEE. The CDR3 starts with the cysteine, ends with the phenylalanine, and has 13 residues. The kept DNA is CDR3 alone, 39 bases in frame from the first base. On this clone itself: Its antigen has not been determined. Base-call qualities are not available, and no considerably larger clone is one nucleotide away.

The library was prepared using the immunoSEQ multiplex PCR assay. Deep sequencing of rearranged TCR beta loci, alongside multiparametric flow cytometry, was used to profile T cell repertoires. Here the immuneACCESS table is served through TCRdb, limited to in-frame sequences with V and J called. Missing clones are a known gap in these copies; in checked studies unresolved V genes cover under half, and the rest lacks a known reason. The table for this sample lists tens of thousands of clones; approximately 85% of them were counted only once. The ten largest clonotypes hold approximately 2% of the sample.

This sequence was found in a man between 40 and 49 years old with gastric cancer. The sequencing here drew on peripheral blood, taken from a patient treated with photon-based radiotherapy. The rearrangement combines TRBV5-5 with TRBJ1-2; the D gene cannot be resolved reliably. The CDR3 loop reads CASSLEPGYGYTF. The DNA sequence is given as TGTGCCAGCAGCTTGGAACCTGGCTATGGCTACACCTTC.